The rows below give T cell receptor beta chains drawn from one sample of a study of T cell repertoires in cytomegalovirus infection. Each CDR3 protein gets one entry after TCRdb re-called the reads with MiXCR. The table records just over 300,000 distinct CDR3 sequences, 15% to 20% of them present only once. Sequenced material: PBMCs. The receptors stem from a human donor in good health (CMV status not recorded). Some clones in this sample may be carry-over from other donors' samples. The CDR3 runs from the conserved cysteine through the conserved F or W. Each record gives: J gene, D gene, V gene, CDR3 protein. The D gene is left open where the match is weak.

J: TRBJ2-6
D: -
V: TRBV7-9
CDR3: CASRGANSGANVLTF

J: TRBJ2-7
D: -
V: TRBV5-1
CDR3: CASSLEAEWGYEQYF

J: TRBJ2-7
D: -
V: TRBV6-1
CDR3: CASSERDEQYF

J: TRBJ2-5
D: TRBD1
V: TRBV5-4
CDR3: CASQDRGGLETQYF

J: TRBJ2-2
D: TRBD1
V: TRBV6-2/TRBV6-3
CDR3: CASSPVRGPDTGELFF

J: TRBJ2-5
D: -
V: TRBV7-2
CDR3: CASSLTYQETQYF

J: TRBJ1-2
D: TRBD1
V: TRBV5-1
CDR3: CASSTGTGDGYTF

J: TRBJ2-2
D: TRBD2
V: TRBV6-2/TRBV6-3
CDR3: CASSYNRGGDTGELFF

J: TRBJ2-1
D: TRBD1
V: TRBV6-2/TRBV6-3
CDR3: CASRTRDRDYNEQFF

J: TRBJ2-1
D: TRBD1
V: TRBV12-3/TRBV12-4
CDR3: CASSLAGTGNAEQFF

J: TRBJ1-6
D: TRBD1
V: TRBV6-5
CDR3: CASSYSPTGSSSPLHF

J: TRBJ1-6
D: -
V: TRBV7-2
CDR3: CASSFSTPGQVHSPLHF

J: TRBJ2-7
D: -
V: TRBV6-2/TRBV6-3
CDR3: CASIGGGQPYEQYF

J: TRBJ1-4
D: -
V: TRBV7-2
CDR3: CASSPRGGGGNEKLFF

J: TRBJ1-2
D: -
V: TRBV5-1
CDR3: CASSIGGTNYGYTF

J: TRBJ1-6
D: -
V: TRBV4-1
CDR3: CASRLTGFSYNSPLHF

J: TRBJ1-2
D: TRBD1
V: TRBV7-2
CDR3: CASSLVVGQGGRTYGYTF

J: TRBJ2-5
D: TRBD2
V: TRBV6-6
CDR3: CASSGQRGGETQYF

J: TRBJ2-6
D: -
V: TRBV5-1
CDR3: CASSLGGVGAAGANVLTF

J: TRBJ1-2
D: -
V: TRBV28
CDR3: CASSPQGRTHGYTF

J: TRBJ2-7
D: TRBD1
V: TRBV2
CDR3: CASRHTGQGSSYEQYF

J: TRBJ2-1
D: TRBD2
V: TRBV6-5
CDR3: CASSYSERGGVDEQFF

J: TRBJ1-1
D: -
V: TRBV20-1
CDR3: CSALRAQNTEAFF

J: TRBJ2-2
D: TRBD1
V: TRBV12-3/TRBV12-4
CDR3: CASSRGTANTGELFF

J: TRBJ2-1
D: -
V: TRBV6-8
CDR3: CASEGLGNEQFF

J: TRBJ1-6
D: TRBD1
V: TRBV29-1
CDR3: CSVRQGASDSPLHF

J: TRBJ2-1
D: -
V: TRBV20-1
CDR3: CSARTVRGEDGNEQFF

J: TRBJ1-5
D: -
V: TRBV6-6
CDR3: CASSQQDGIGNQPQHF

J: TRBJ1-5
D: -
V: TRBV12-3/TRBV12-4
CDR3: CASRKGAISNQPQHF

J: TRBJ2-7
D: -
V: TRBV5-4
CDR3: CASSLFGGPQYEQYF

J: TRBJ2-6
D: TRBD1
V: TRBV18
CDR3: CASSPQATGGSGANVLTF

J: TRBJ1-5
D: -
V: TRBV7-2
CDR3: CASSRTGSQPQHF

J: TRBJ2-3
D: TRBD1
V: TRBV7-2
CDR3: CASSLTPGTGLNTQYF

J: TRBJ1-6
D: -
V: TRBV27
CDR3: CASSKQVRSPLHF

J: TRBJ1-2
D: -
V: TRBV28
CDR3: CASTLDGYGRGYTF

J: TRBJ1-2
D: -
V: TRBV6-6
CDR3: CASSRFYGYTF

J: TRBJ1-4
D: -
V: TRBV13
CDR3: CASSPRRDGNEKLFF

J: TRBJ1-5
D: -
V: TRBV20-1
CDR3: CSARPGGNNQPQHF

J: TRBJ2-3
D: -
V: TRBV28
CDR3: CASSFTGLAMAADTQYF

J: TRBJ1-2
D: TRBD1
V: TRBV7-2
CDR3: CASSSLGSTGGIYGYTF

J: TRBJ2-7
D: TRBD1
V: TRBV4-1
CDR3: CASRKALYPTGTGSYEQYF

J: TRBJ1-6
D: -
V: TRBV2
CDR3: CASSGAGESPLHF

J: TRBJ2-3
D: -
V: TRBV20-1
CDR3: CSAKDPSRSDTQYF

J: TRBJ2-7
D: -
V: TRBV6-1
CDR3: CASSSPWAGDEQYF

J: TRBJ2-3
D: -
V: TRBV5-4
CDR3: CASSLAQGWGDTQYF

J: TRBJ1-1
D: -
V: TRBV6-2/TRBV6-3
CDR3: CASSKIGQANTEAFF

J: TRBJ2-5
D: TRBD1
V: TRBV5-4
CDR3: CASSSTGGQETQYF